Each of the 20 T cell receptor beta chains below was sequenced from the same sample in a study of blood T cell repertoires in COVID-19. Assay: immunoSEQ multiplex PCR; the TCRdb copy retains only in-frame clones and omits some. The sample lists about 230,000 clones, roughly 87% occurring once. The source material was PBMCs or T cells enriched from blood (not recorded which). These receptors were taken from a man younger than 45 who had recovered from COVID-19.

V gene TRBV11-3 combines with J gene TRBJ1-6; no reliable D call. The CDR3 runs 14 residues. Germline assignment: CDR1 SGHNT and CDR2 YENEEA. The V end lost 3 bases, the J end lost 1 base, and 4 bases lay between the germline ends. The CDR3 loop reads CASSFGSYNSPLHF. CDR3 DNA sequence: TGTGCCAGCAGCTTCGGTTCCTATAATTCACCCCTCCACTTT.

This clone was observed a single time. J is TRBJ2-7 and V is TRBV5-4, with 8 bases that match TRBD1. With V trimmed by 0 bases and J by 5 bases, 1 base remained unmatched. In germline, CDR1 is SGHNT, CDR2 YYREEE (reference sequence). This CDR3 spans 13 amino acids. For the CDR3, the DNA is TGTGCCAGCAGCTTGGCGACAGGGGACGAGCAGTACTTC. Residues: CASSLATGDEQYF.

The CDR3 reads CASRRGEGEKLFF. The CDR3 DNA sequence: TGTGCCAGCAGGAGAGGGGAGGGTGAAAAACTGTTTTTT. The rearrangement joins TRBV6-6 to TRBJ1-4, with TRBD1 as a possible D gene (5 bases). Trimming took 6 bases from V and 7 from J, leaving 12 bases between them. This CDR3 contains 13 residues. Per the germline V gene, CDR1 is MNHNY and CDR2 is SVGAGI (reference sequence).

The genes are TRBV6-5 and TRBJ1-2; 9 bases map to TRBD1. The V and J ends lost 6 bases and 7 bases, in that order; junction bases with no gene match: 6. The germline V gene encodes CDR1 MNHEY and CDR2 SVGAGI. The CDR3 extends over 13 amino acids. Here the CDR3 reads CASRPRTGAGYTF. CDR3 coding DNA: TGTGCCAGCAGACCAAGGACAGGGGCTGGCTACACCTTC.

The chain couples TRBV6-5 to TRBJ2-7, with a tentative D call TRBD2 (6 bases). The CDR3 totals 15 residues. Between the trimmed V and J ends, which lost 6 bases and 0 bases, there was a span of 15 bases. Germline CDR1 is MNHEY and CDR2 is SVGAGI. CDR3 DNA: TGTGCCAGCAGAAGAGGGCCTAGCGTCTCCTACGAGCAGTACTTC. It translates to CASRRGPSVSYEQYF.

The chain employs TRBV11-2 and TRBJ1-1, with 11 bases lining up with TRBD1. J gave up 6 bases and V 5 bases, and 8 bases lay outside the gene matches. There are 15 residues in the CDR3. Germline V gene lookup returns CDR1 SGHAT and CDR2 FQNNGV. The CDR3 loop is CASSRTGGQWAEAFF. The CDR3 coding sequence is TGTGCCAGCAGCCGGACAGGGGGCCAATGGGCTGAAGCTTTCTTT.

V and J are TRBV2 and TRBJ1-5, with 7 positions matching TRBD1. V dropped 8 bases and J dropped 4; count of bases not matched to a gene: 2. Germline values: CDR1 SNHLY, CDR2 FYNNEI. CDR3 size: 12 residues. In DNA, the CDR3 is TGTGCCAGCGGGGACAGTAATCAGCCCCAGCATTTT. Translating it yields CASGDSNQPQHF.

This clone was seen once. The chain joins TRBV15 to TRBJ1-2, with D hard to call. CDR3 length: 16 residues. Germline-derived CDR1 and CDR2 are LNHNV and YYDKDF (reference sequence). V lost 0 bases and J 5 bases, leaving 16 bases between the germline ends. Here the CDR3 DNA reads TGTGCCACCAGCAGAGATCACACCCGCGGTGGATATGGCTACACCTTC. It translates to CATSRDHTRGGYGYTF.

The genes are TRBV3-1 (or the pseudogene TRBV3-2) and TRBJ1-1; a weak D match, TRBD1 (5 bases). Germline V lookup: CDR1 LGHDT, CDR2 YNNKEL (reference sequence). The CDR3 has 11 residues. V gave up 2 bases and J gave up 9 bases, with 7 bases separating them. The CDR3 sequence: CASSQQGKAFF. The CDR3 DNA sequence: TGTGCCAGCAGCCAACAGGGCAAAGCTTTCTTT.

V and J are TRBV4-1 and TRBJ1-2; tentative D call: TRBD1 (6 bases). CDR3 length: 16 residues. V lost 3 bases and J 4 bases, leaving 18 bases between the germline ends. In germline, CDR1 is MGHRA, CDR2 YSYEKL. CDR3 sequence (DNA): TGCGCCAGCAGCCAGGACAGCGTCCCACGGGGCTATGGCTACACCTTC. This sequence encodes CASSQDSVPRGYGYTF.

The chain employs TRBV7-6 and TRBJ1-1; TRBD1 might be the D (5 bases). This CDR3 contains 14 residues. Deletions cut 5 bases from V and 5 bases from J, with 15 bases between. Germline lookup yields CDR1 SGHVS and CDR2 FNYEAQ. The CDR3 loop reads CASSPRGVRTEAFF. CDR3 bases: TGTGCCAGCAGCCCTAGGGGCGTAAGAACTGAAGCTTTCTTT.

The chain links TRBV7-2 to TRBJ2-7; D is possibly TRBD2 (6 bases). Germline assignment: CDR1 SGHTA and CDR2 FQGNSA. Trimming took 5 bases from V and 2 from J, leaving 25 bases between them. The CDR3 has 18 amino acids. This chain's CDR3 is CASSPGVAGKSNAYEQYF. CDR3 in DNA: TGTGCCAGCAGCCCGGGGGTTGCAGGGAAGTCGAACGCCTACGAGCAGTACTTC. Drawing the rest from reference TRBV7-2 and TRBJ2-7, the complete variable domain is GAGVSQSPSNKVTEKGKDVELRCDPISGHTALYWYRQSLGQGLEFLIYFQGNSAPDKSGLPSDRFSAERTGGSVSTLTIQRTQQEDSAVYLCASSPGVAGKSNAYEQYFGPGTRLTVT.

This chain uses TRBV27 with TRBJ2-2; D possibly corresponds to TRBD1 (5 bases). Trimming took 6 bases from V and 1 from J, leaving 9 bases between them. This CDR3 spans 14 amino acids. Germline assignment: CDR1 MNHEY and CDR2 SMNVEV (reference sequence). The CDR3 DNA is TGTGCCAGCAGAGACCAGGGGAACACCGGGGAGCTGTTTTTT. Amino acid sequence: CASRDQGNTGELFF.

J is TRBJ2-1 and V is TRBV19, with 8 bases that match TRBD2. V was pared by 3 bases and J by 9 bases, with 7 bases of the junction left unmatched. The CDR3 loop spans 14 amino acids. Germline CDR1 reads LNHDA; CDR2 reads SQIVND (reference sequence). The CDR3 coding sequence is TGTGCCAGTAGTATCGCTAGCGGGCCGGGTGAGCAGTTCTTC. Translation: CASSIASGPGEQFF.

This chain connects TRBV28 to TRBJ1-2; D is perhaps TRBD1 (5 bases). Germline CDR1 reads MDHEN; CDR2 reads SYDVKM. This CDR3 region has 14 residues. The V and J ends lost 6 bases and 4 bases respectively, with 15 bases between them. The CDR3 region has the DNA TGTGCCAGCAGCGTTGGCGGGGGGGTCTATGGCTACACCTTC. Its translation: CASSVGGGVYGYTF.

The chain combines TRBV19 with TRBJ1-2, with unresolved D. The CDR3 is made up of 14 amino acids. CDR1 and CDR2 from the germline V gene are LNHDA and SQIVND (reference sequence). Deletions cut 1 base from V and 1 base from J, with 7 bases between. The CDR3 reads CASSIGADNYGYTF. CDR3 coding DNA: TGTGCCAGTAGTATAGGCGCGGATAACTATGGCTACACCTTC.

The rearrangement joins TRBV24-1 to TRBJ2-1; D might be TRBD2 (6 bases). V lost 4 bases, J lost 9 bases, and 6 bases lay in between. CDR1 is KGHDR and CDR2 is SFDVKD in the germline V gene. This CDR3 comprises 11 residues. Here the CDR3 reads CATSEGGEQFF. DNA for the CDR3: TGTGCCACCAGTGAGGGGGGTGAGCAGTTCTTC.

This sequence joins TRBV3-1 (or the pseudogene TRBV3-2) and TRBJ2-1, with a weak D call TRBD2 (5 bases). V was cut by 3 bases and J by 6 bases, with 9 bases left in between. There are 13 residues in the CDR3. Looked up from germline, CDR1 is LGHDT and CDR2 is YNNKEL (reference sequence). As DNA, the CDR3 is TGTGCCAGCAGCCAGGAAGGGAGCAATGAGCAGTTCTTC. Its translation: CASSQEGSNEQFF.

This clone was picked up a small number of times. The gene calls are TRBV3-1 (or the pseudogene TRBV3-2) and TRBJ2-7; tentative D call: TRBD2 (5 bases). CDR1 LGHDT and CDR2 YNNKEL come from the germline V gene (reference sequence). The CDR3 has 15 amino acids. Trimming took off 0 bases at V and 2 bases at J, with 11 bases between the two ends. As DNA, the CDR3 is TGTGCCAGCAGCCAAGATCGTGGGGAGACCTACGAGCAGTACTTC. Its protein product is CASSQDRGETYEQYF.

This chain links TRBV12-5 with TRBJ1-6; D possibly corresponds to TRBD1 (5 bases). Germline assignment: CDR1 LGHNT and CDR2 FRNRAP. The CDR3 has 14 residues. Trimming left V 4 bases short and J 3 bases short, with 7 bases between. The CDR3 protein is CASGSGGYNSPLHF. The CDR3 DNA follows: TGTGCTAGTGGTTCGGGGGGCTATAATTCACCCCTCCACTTT.